The next 26 T cell receptor beta chains were all read from a single sample in a study of vaccination and CD4 T cells after COVID-19 (dated by TCRdb to the early 2020s). In light of the paper, this sample's treatment or condition label describes: approximately nine-day PBMC culture with coronavirus spike peptide pools or control peptides (ViraFEST assay). CD4+ T cells from unexposed donors were collected before the COVID-19 pandemic (2011-2018). Their recognized antigens are unknown. The library was made by PCR. For sequencing, an Illumina iSeq 100 was employed. At the Johns Hopkins FTIC core, DNA from the cultured CD4+ T cells underwent TCR sequencing with the Oncomine TCR Beta short-read assay. TCRdb applied fastp at Q25 and MiXCR to the public reads, then kept only in-frame beta chains. Rows are unified per CDR3 protein, each entry keeping the most common DNA and genes. The sample table contains roughly 6,400 distinct CDR3 sequences; only one count was recorded for under 25% of them. The ten largest clonotypes hold around 32% of the sample.

Sample: CD4+ T cells from blood, cultured in vitro. These receptors were obtained from a human donor in good health.

The V gene is TRBV30, the J gene TRBJ1-2; weak D call: TRBD1 (5 bases). Trimming shortened V by 5 bases and J by 7 bases, and 11 bases separated the two germline ends. CDR3 length: 11 residues. The germline gives CDR1 GTSNPN, CDR2 SVGIG (reference sequence). CDR3 coding DNA: TGTGCCTGGTCCGGGGGAATTGGCTACACCTTC. This codes for CAWSGGIGYTF.

In the case of this clonotype: This may be a read error, as it is one base from a much larger clone. The conserved phenylalanine or tryptophan is not found at the CDR3 terminus, so this likely reflects a read error. In nucleotides, the CDR3 is TGTGCCAGCAGCTTATTGATGAATTCACCCCTCCACCTT. It yields the protein CASSLLMNSPLHL. The V gene is TRBV7-3, the J gene TRBJ1-6; D is undetermined. The CDR3 has 13 amino acids. Trimming left V 2 bases short and J 7 bases short, with 6 bases between. Germline values: CDR1 SGHTA, CDR2 FQGTGA.

The J gene is TRBJ1-4, the V gene TRBV12-3 or TRBV12-4; the D is unclear. This CDR3 region has 11 residues. Trimming cost V 6 bases and J 8 bases, with 7 bases left between them. As DNA, the CDR3 is TGTGCCAGCAGGTTCCAGGAAAAACTGTTTTTT. Translation gives CASRFQEKLFF.

On this clonotype itself: A much more abundant neighbour one base away suggests this may be a read error. The rearrangement uses TRBV20-1 and TRBJ1-2, with D unresolved. Germline-derived CDR1 and CDR2 are DFQATT and SNEGSKA (reference sequence). V lost 3 bases and J 4 bases, leaving 12 bases between the germline ends. The CDR3 runs 13 residues. The CDR3 sequence is CSASSRETYGYTF. CDR3 nucleotides: TGCAGTGCTAGTAGCCGGGAAACCTATGGCTACACCTTC.

Turning to this clonotype: Relative to the germline gene, one junction end is altered; a read error may explain this. The chain carries TRBV7-7 and TRBJ2-2; 9 positions match TRBD1. Germline CDR1 reads SSHAT; CDR2 reads FNYEAQ (reference sequence). This CDR3 is 15 amino acids long. CDR3 sequence: CASSPRQGDTRELFF. CDR3 nucleotides: TGTGCCAGCAGCCCTAGACAGGGGGACACCAGGGAGCTGTTTTTT.

V is TRBV7-3 and J is TRBJ2-5, with 7 bases fitting TRBD1. CDR1 is SGHTA, CDR2 FQGTGA, per germline. V trimming: 2 bases; J trimming: 1 base; junction bases outside the gene matches: 4. There are 15 residues in the CDR3. CDR3 region: CASSLSGTAQETQYF. The CDR3 DNA reads TGTGCCAGCAGCTTATCCGGGACAGCCCAAGAGACCCAGTACTTC.

The V call is TRBV2, the J call TRBJ1-1; the D is unclear. Germline assignment: CDR1 SNHLY and CDR2 FYNNEI. V shed 5 bases and J shed 3 bases, with 7 bases lying between them. The CDR3 loop spans 12 amino acids. Here the CDR3 reads CASSSQYTEAFF. CDR3 bases: TGTGCCAGCAGTTCTCAGTACACTGAAGCTTTCTTT.

This clonotype was detected a few times. The chain is built from TRBV24-1 and TRBJ2-3; D remains unclear. The germline CDR1 and CDR2 sequences are KGHDR and SFDVKD. The CDR3 extends over 13 amino acids. V was shortened by 9 bases and J by 2 bases, with 11 bases between the two germline ends. The CDR3 DNA is TGTGCCACCCGGAAGGGCTCCACAGATACGCAGTATTTT. This encodes CATRKGSTDTQYF.

This chain links TRBV2 with TRBJ2-5; 7 bases agree with TRBD1. The junction had 2 bases not matched to a gene; V was cut back by 5 bases and J by 2 bases. CDR1 is SNHLY and CDR2 is FYNNEI in the germline V gene. CDR3 length: 13 residues. CDR3 sequence reads: CASSRQGQETQYF. The CDR3 region has the DNA TGTGCCAGCAGTAGACAGGGACAAGAGACCCAGTACTTC.

The V call is TRBV2, the J call TRBJ1-1, with D tentatively TRBD1 (5 bases). The V end was cut by 6 bases, the J end by 3 bases, with 11 bases between. This CDR3 contains 13 residues. Germline CDR1 SNHLY, CDR2 FYNNEI. CDR3 region: CASRTQGDTEAFF. The CDR3 DNA reads as TGTGCCAGCAGGACCCAGGGAGACACTGAAGCTTTCTTT.

The chain joins TRBV7-9 to TRBJ1-2, with D maybe TRBD1 (5 bases). The V and J ends lost 3 bases and 3 bases respectively, with 5 bases between them. CDR1 is SEHNR and CDR2 is FQNEAQ in the germline V gene (reference sequence). This CDR3 region has 12 residues. The chain's CDR3 is CASSLTDYGYTF. The CDR3 nucleotides are TGTGCCAGCAGCTTGACAGACTATGGCTACACCTTC.

The V call is TRBV19, the J call TRBJ1-2; no definite D call. V was trimmed by 8 bases and J by 5 bases, leaving 18 bases between them. The CDR3 contains 14 residues. The germline V gene encodes CDR1 LNHDA and CDR2 SQIVND (reference sequence). CDR3 DNA sequence: TGTGCCAGTGGGTTAGAGGGCAGCGCTTATGGCTACACCTTC. This sequence encodes CASGLEGSAYGYTF. The whole variable domain, remainder taken from reference TRBV19 and TRBJ1-2, is DGGITQSPKYLFRKEGQNVTLSCEQNLNHDAMYWYRQDPGQGLRLIYYSQIVNDFQKGDIAEGYSVSREKKESFPLTVTSAQKNPTAFYLCASGLEGSAYGYTFGSGTRLTVV.

This chain links TRBV7-2 with TRBJ2-5; D not certain. CDR3 size: 13 residues. V was clipped by 1 base and J by 4 bases, with 7 bases between them. CDR1 is SGHTA and CDR2 is FQGNSA in the germline V gene. This CDR3 is CASSLELIETQYF. The CDR3 DNA sequence: TGTGCCAGCAGCTTAGAACTAATAGAGACCCAGTACTTC.

The chain has TRBV6-1 and TRBJ2-2; D may be TRBD1 or TRBD2 (6 bases each). V lost 5 bases to trimming and J lost 6 bases, with 16 bases between them. CDR1 is MNHNS, CDR2 SASEGT, per germline. CDR3 length: 15 amino acids. The CDR3 spells CASSSPGGLPGELFF. In nucleotides, the CDR3 is TGTGCCAGCAGTAGCCCCGGGGGCCTCCCCGGGGAGCTGTTTTTT.

The rearrangement uses TRBV15 and TRBJ2-1; a weak D match, TRBD2 (7 bases). V lost 3 bases to trimming and J lost 5 bases, with 14 bases between them. Germline assignment: CDR1 LNHNV and CDR2 YYDKDF (reference sequence). The CDR3 covers 15 residues. In DNA, the CDR3 is TGTGCCACCAGCAGGGGGGGGAAGGGGGACAATGAGCAGTTCTTC. Residues: CATSRGGKGDNEQFF.

The J gene is TRBJ1-2, the V gene TRBV5-4, with D uncertain. V dropped 0 bases and J dropped 10 bases, with 7 bases sitting between them. This CDR3 comprises 11 residues. Germline CDR1 reads SGHNT; CDR2 reads YYREEE (reference sequence). The CDR3 bases are TGTGCCAGCAGCTTGGAAGGTGACTACACCTTC. Translated: CASSLEGDYTF.

This clonotype appeared a few times. The chain uses TRBV6-1 and TRBJ1-5, with D unresolved. This CDR3 comprises 14 residues. Looked up from germline, CDR1 is MNHNS and CDR2 is SASEGT. V lost 4 bases, J lost 4 bases, and 11 bases lay in between. The CDR3 is CASSATDGNQPQHF. The DNA for the CDR3 is TGTGCCAGCAGTGCCACCGACGGGAATCAGCCCCAGCATTTT.

The chain couples TRBV6-4 to TRBJ1-4, with a possible D match to TRBD1 (5 bases). This CDR3 comprises 13 residues. V dropped 6 bases and J dropped 8 bases, with 13 bases sitting between them. Germline V gene sequence: CDR1 MRHNA, CDR2 SNTAGT. The CDR3 spells CASRGQGSEKLFF. The CDR3 nucleotides are TGTGCCAGCAGAGGGCAGGGAAGCGAAAAACTGTTTTTT.

This clonotype was observed a handful of times. This chain uses TRBV12-3 or TRBV12-4 with TRBJ1-2; D might be TRBD1 (6 bases). V lost 6 bases and J lost 4, with 12 bases in between. CDR3 length: 13 residues. This CDR3 is CASSPGASYGYTF. DNA for the CDR3: TGTGCCAGCAGCCCGGGGGCGTCCTATGGCTACACCTTC.

The chain joins TRBV6-4 to TRBJ1-6; 9 bases fit TRBD1. The CDR3 is made up of 17 amino acids. Germline assignment: CDR1 MRHNA and CDR2 SNTAGT. The V gene end was trimmed by 0 bases and the J gene end by 5 bases; junction bases not matched to a gene: 5. The CDR3 loop is CASSDSADRGNNSPLHF. CDR3 in DNA: TGTGCCAGCAGTGACTCGGCAGACAGGGGGAATAATTCACCCCTCCACTTT.

The V call is TRBV6-1, the J call TRBJ1-1, with no clear D. The V end lost 6 bases, the J end lost 1 base, and 9 bases lay between the germline ends. Germline CDR1 MNHNS, CDR2 SASEGT. The CDR3 extends over 13 amino acids. The CDR3 DNA sequence: TGTGCCAGCAGCCAAGAATGGAACACTGAAGCTTTCTTT. This codes for CASSQEWNTEAFF.

This chain joins TRBV20-1 and TRBJ1-6, with D unclear. CDR1 and CDR2 from the germline V gene are DFQATT and SNEGSKA (reference sequence). The V gene lost 0 bases and the J gene lost 7 bases, with 13 bases spanning the gap. The CDR3 spans 15 residues. The CDR3 bases are TGCAGTGCTAGAGATCCGTTCACGGCGAATTCACCCCTCCACTTT. The encoded protein is CSARDPFTANSPLHF.

V and J are TRBV12-3 or TRBV12-4 and TRBJ2-7; D is undetermined. V was cut by 1 base and J by 2 bases, with 9 bases left in between. The CDR3 sequence is 14 residues long. The CDR3 spells CASSLEGGTYEQYF. The DNA of the CDR3 is TGTGCCAGCAGTTTAGAGGGTGGGACCTACGAGCAGTACTTC.

The chain couples TRBV12-3 or TRBV12-4 to TRBJ2-1; D possibly uses TRBD1 or TRBD2 (5 bases each). Trimming shortened V by 8 bases and J by 10 bases, and 18 bases separated the two germline ends. The CDR3 sequence is 13 residues long. CDR3 loop: CASGPGRGVEQFF. Here the CDR3 DNA reads TGTGCCAGCGGGCCCGGCCGGGGCGTGGAGCAGTTCTTC.

V is TRBV2 and J is TRBJ2-2; tentative D call: TRBD2 (6 bases). This CDR3 region has 14 residues. Germline CDR1 and CDR2: SNHLY and FYNNEI. Trimming cost V 7 bases and J 4 bases, with 13 bases left between them. The CDR3 region is CASTGGGITGELFF. CDR3 in DNA: TGTGCCAGCACTGGAGGCGGGATCACCGGGGAGCTGTTTTTT.

The rearrangement uses TRBV25-1 and TRBJ1-1; weak D call: TRBD1 (6 bases). This CDR3 comprises 15 residues. Trimming shortened V by 1 base and J by 1 base, and 10 bases separated the two germline ends. Per the germline V gene, CDR1 is MGHDK and CDR2 is SYGVNS. This CDR3 is CASSELGAGNTEAFF. As DNA, the CDR3 is TGTGCCAGCAGTGAATTGGGGGCCGGGAACACTGAAGCTTTCTTT.